What follows are 20 T cell receptor beta chains derived from one specimen sequenced in a study of CD8+ T cells in alopecia areata. Once RNA had been extracted, it was reverse transcribed into cDNA to act as the sequencing template. Here immunoSEQ multiplex PCR was the method, and the copy in TCRdb shows in-frame clones only, minus some. The sample carries 150,000 to 180,000 clones, 40% to 65% recorded once. This sample comprised CD8+ T cells sorted from blood, obtained at week 0. The receptors were sampled from a human donor with alopecia areata.

The genes are TRBV27 and TRBJ2-5, with 11 positions matching TRBD2. Germline V lookup: CDR1 MNHEY, CDR2 SMNVEV (reference sequence). The CDR3 runs to 15 residues. Trimming cost V 5 bases and J 11 bases; bases outside gene matches: 13. CDR3 residues: CASSPTSGGMWEQYF. CDR3 coding DNA: TGTGCCAGCAGTCCTACTAGCGGGGGAATGTGGGAGCAGTACTTC.

The chain employs TRBV13 and TRBJ2-1; either TRBD1 or TRBD2 may supply D (5 bases each). The V end lost 4 bases, the J end lost 5 bases, and 18 bases lay between the germline ends. Germline CDR1 PRHDT, CDR2 FYEKMQ (reference sequence). The CDR3 totals 16 residues. CDR3 residues: CASSWGRGPIDNEQFF. For the CDR3, the DNA is TGTGCCAGCAGCTGGGGTAGGGGACCGATTGACAATGAGCAGTTCTTC.

The J gene is TRBJ2-5, the V gene TRBV5-1; a possible D gene is TRBD1 (6 bases). The V gene's germline CDR1 is SGHRS and CDR2 YFSETQ. V was cut by 2 bases and J by 4 bases, with 15 bases left in between. The CDR3 contains 15 residues. The CDR3 is CASSLWTENRETQYF. CDR3 sequence (DNA): TGCGCCAGCAGCTTATGGACAGAGAATCGAGAGACCCAGTACTTC.

The chain couples TRBV25-1 to TRBJ2-7, with a possible D match to TRBD2 (6 bases). There are 13 residues in the CDR3. CDR1 is MGHDK and CDR2 is SYGVNS in the germline V gene. V lost 3 bases, J lost 1 base, and 7 bases lay in between. The CDR3 loop is CASSEGGSYEQYF. CDR3 DNA sequence: TGTGCCAGCAGTGAGGGGGGATCCTACGAGCAGTACTTC.

V gene TRBV7-9 combines with J gene TRBJ1-1; unclear D gene. In germline, CDR1 is SEHNR, CDR2 FQNEAQ (reference sequence). Trimming took off 5 bases at V and 7 bases at J, with 8 bases between the two ends. This CDR3 has 11 residues. CDR3 sequence: CASSPTGEAFF. CDR3 nucleotide sequence: TGTGCCAGCAGCCCCACTGGTGAAGCTTTCTTT.

The CDR3 reads CASSISENTGELFF. The CDR3 DNA is TGTGCCAGCAGCATTAGCGAGAACACCGGGGAGCTGTTTTTT. J is TRBJ2-2 and V is TRBV7-9, with a tentative D call TRBD2 (5 bases). Trimming removed 5 bases at V and 1 base at J, with 8 bases between. This CDR3 comprises 14 residues. The germline CDR1 and CDR2 sequences are SEHNR and FQNEAQ (reference sequence).

For this clone: Within the sample, other DNA sequences also encode this same CDR3. This chain links TRBV9 with TRBJ2-6; D remains ambiguous. CDR1 is SGDLS, CDR2 YYNGEE, per germline. This CDR3 region has 14 residues. Trimming pared 1 base from V and 0 bases from J, leaving 2 bases between. For the CDR3, the DNA is TGTGCCAGCAGCGTAAGCTCTGGGGCCAACGTCCTGACTTTC. The encoded protein is CASSVSSGANVLTF.

The chain is built from TRBV15 and TRBJ1-6, with TRBD1 matching 7 bases. The germline CDR1 and CDR2 sequences are LNHNV and YYDKDF (reference sequence). Trimming took 11 bases from V and 7 from J; bases not matched to a gene: 8. The CDR3 totals 13 residues. The CDR3 reads CASRDRGNSPLHF. For the CDR3, the DNA is TGTGCCTCCCGGGACAGAGGAAATTCACCCCTCCACTTT.

The rearrangement uses TRBV4-3 and TRBJ1-1; 9 positions agree with TRBD1. Trimming at V came to 3 bases and at J to 7 bases, leaving 3 bases not matched to a gene. Germline assignment: CDR1 LGHNA and CDR2 YSLEER. This CDR3 has 13 amino acids. The CDR3 region is CASSQGQGDEAFF. DNA of the CDR3: TGCGCCAGCAGCCAGGGACAGGGAGATGAAGCTTTCTTT.

This clone has only a few counts. V usage is TRBV23-1 and J usage is TRBJ2-2; D possibly uses TRBD1 or TRBD2 (5 bases each). TRBV23-1 counts as an open reading frame of uncertain function. CDR3 size: 16 residues. V lost 4 bases and J lost 6, with 18 bases in between. The CDR3 reads CASSPYRIGDAGELFF. CDR3 DNA sequence: TGCGCCAGCAGTCCATATCGAATCGGGGACGCCGGGGAGCTGTTTTTT.

The V call is TRBV2, the J call TRBJ1-2; no firm D call. The germline V and J ends were trimmed by 5 bases and 4 bases, with 8 bases remaining between them. CDR3 length: 12 amino acids. Germline CDR1 reads SNHLY; CDR2 reads FYNNEI. The chain's CDR3 is CASSNYRYGYTF. The CDR3, as DNA: TGTGCCAGCAGTAACTATCGCTATGGCTACACCTTC. Variable domain in full (rest from reference TRBV2 and TRBJ1-2): EPEVTQTPSHQVTQMGQEVILRCVPISNHLYFYWYRQILGQKVEFLVSFYNNEISEKSEIFDDQFSVERPDGSNFTLKIRSTKLEDSAMYFCASSNYRYGYTFGSGTRLTVV.

The J gene is TRBJ2-7, the V gene TRBV6-5, with D perhaps matching TRBD1 (6 bases). V shed 5 bases and J shed 4 bases, with 15 bases lying between them. The CDR3 sequence is 14 residues long. Germline CDR1 and CDR2: MNHEY and SVGAGI. CDR3: CASSQPGQYYEQYF. CDR3 coding DNA: TGTGCCAGCAGTCAGCCGGGACAATATTACGAGCAGTACTTC.

The rearrangement uses TRBV9 and TRBJ2-2; D not certain. This CDR3 has 15 amino acids. V lost 1 base and J 9 bases, leaving 16 bases between the germline ends. The germline V gene has CDR1 SGDLS and CDR2 YYNGEE. CDR3 residues: CASSVSATRTRELFF. The DNA for the CDR3 is TGTGCCAGCAGCGTATCGGCCACCCGTACTAGGGAGCTGTTTTTT.

This sequence joins TRBV29-1 and TRBJ1-2, with TRBD1 as a possible D gene (5 bases). With 5 bases removed from V and 5 bases from J, the gap between germline ends came to 9 bases. Germline V CDR1 and CDR2: SQVTM, ANQGSEA. The CDR3 covers 11 residues. The CDR3 sequence: CSVLGTYGYTF. CDR3 DNA sequence: TGCAGCGTTTTGGGGACGTATGGCTACACCTTC.

The J gene is TRBJ2-7, the V gene TRBV7-9, with D possibly being TRBD2 (5 bases). The germline V and J ends were trimmed by 1 base and 7 bases, with 14 bases remaining between them. CDR1 and CDR2 from the germline V gene are SEHNR and FQNEAQ (reference sequence). CDR3 length: 14 residues. For the CDR3, the DNA is TGTGCCAGCAGCTTAGACGGGGTCCTTGTGGAGCAGTACTTC. Its protein is CASSLDGVLVEQYF.

The chain couples TRBV2 to TRBJ2-1, with D unresolved. The CDR3 spans 15 residues. V lost 3 bases and J 5 bases, leaving 14 bases between the germline ends. Looked up from germline, CDR1 is SNHLY and CDR2 is FYNNEI. The CDR3, as DNA: TGTGCCAGCAGTGAGAGTCTCGAGCCGGACAATGAGCAGTTCTTC. It codes for CASSESLEPDNEQFF.

The chain joins TRBV4-1 to TRBJ1-6, with D unclear. Germline V gives CDR1 MGHRA, CDR2 YSYEKL. V was clipped by 0 bases and J by 8 bases, with 11 bases between them. The CDR3 sequence is 15 residues long. In DNA form, the CDR3 reads TGCGCCAGCAGCCAAGATATCGGGGTAGATTCACCCCTCCACTTT. Protein sequence: CASSQDIGVDSPLHF.

This chain uses TRBV7-9 with TRBJ2-7, with unresolved D. CDR1 and CDR2 from the germline V gene are SEHNR and FQNEAQ (reference sequence). V lost 6 bases, J lost 3 bases, and 9 bases lay in between. The CDR3 totals 12 residues. The CDR3 region is CASRYMNYEQYF. The CDR3, as DNA: TGTGCCAGCAGATACATGAACTACGAGCAGTACTTC.

The gene calls are TRBV29-1 and TRBJ1-1; unclear D gene. Germline V lookup: CDR1 SQVTM, CDR2 ANQGSEA. The CDR3 extends over 15 amino acids. Trimming shortened V by 6 bases and J by 1 base, and 18 bases separated the two germline ends. CDR3 sequence: CSVMGVAGGNTEAFF. The CDR3 coding sequence is TGCAGCGTCATGGGAGTGGCTGGAGGGAACACTGAAGCTTTCTTT. The complete variable domain, with remaining parts taken from reference TRBV29-1 and TRBJ1-1, reads SAVISQKPSRDICQRGTSLTIQCQVDSQVTMMFWYRQQPGQSLTLIATANQGSEATYESGFVIDKFPISRPNLTFSTLTVSNMSPEDSSIYLCSVMGVAGGNTEAFFGQGTRLTVV.

The chain couples TRBV4-3 to TRBJ1-6; D gene unclear. The germline V and J ends were trimmed by 0 bases and 7 bases, with 10 bases remaining between them. Germline V gene sequence: CDR1 LGHNA, CDR2 YSLEER. The CDR3 runs 15 residues. This chain's CDR3 is CASSQDYGRNSPLHF. DNA of the CDR3: TGCGCCAGCAGCCAAGATTATGGGCGGAATTCACCCCTCCACTTT.